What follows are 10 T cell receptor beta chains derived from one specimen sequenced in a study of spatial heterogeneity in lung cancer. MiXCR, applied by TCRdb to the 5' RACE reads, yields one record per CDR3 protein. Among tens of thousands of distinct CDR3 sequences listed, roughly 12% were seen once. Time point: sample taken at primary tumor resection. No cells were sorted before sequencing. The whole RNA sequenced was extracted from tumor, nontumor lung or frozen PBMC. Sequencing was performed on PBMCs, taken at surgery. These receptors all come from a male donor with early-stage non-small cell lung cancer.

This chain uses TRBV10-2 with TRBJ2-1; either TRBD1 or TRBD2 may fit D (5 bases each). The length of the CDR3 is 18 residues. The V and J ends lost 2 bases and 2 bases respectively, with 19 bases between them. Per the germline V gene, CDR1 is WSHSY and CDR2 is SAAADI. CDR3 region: CASSEPLSPQGAYNEQFF. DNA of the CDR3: TGCGCCAGCAGTGAGCCCTTGTCGCCCCAGGGAGCCTACAATGAGCAGTTCTTC.

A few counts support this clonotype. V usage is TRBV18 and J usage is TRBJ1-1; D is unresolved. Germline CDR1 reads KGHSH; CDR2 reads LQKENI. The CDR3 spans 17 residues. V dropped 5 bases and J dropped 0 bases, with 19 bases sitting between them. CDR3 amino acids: CASSSGLMRTMNTEAFF. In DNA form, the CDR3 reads TGTGCCAGCTCATCGGGATTGATGAGGACGATGAACACTGAAGCTTTCTTT.

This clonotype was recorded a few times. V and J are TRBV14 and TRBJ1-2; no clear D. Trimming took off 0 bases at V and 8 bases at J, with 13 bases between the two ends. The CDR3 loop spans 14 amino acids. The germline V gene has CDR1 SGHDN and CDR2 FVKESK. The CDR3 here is CASSQEIYPWGYTF. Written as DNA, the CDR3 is TGTGCCAGCAGCCAAGAAATCTACCCATGGGGCTACACCTTC.

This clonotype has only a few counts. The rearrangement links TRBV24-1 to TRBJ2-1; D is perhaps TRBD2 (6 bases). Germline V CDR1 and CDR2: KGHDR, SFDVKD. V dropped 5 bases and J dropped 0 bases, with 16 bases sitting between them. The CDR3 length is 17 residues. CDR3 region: CATSGARASDSYNEQFF. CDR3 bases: TGTGCCACCAGTGGGGCCAGGGCTAGCGACTCCTACAATGAGCAGTTCTTC.

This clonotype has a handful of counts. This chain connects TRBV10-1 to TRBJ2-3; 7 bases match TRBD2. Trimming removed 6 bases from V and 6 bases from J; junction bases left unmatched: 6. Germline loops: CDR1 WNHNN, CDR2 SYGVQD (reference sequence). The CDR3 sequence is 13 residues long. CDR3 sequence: CASRRTSSDTQYF. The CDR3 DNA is TGCGCCAGCAGGAGGACTAGTTCGGATACGCAGTATTTT.

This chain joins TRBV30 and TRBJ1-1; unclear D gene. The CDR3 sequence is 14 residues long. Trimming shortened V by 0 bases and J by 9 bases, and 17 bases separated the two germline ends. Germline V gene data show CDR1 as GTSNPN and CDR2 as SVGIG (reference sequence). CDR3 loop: CAWSVPRDKRQAFF. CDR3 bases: TGTGCCTGGAGTGTTCCTAGGGATAAACGCCAAGCTTTCTTT.

The CDR3 coding sequence is TGTGCCAGCAGCCTTCCCAAAGCGGGGGGGCGGACCGGGGAGCTGTTTTTT. Its protein is CASSLPKAGGRTGELFF. The chain links TRBV6-5 to TRBJ2-2; 10 nucleotides agree with TRBD2. J gave up 5 bases and V 6 bases, and 12 bases lay outside the gene matches. This CDR3 is built from 17 residues. Germline V CDR1 and CDR2: MNHEY, SVGAGI.

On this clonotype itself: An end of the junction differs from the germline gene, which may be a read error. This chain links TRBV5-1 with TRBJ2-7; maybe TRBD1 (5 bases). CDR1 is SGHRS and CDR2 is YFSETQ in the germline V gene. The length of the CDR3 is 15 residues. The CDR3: CASSQTDLSPGEQCF. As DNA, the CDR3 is TGCGCCAGCAGCCAGACAGACCTATCTCCTGGCGAGCAGTGCTTC.

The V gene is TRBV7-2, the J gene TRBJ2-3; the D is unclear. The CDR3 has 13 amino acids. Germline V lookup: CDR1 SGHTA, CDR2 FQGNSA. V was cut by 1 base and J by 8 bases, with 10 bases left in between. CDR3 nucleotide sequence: TGTGCCAGCAGCTTAGACGTCGACGGTACGCAGTATTTT. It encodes CASSLDVDGTQYF.

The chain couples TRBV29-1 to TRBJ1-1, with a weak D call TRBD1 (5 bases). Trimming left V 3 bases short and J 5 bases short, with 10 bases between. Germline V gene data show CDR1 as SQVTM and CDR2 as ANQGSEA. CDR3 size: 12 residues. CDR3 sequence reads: CSVEGVRTEAFF. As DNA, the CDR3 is TGCAGCGTTGAGGGGGTCCGGACTGAAGCTTTCTTT.